This T cell receptor (beta chain) derives from a study of T cells in Graves' hyperthyroidism and ophthalmopathy. Amplified regions were TCR beta CDR3 sequences from RNA transcripts. The TCR CDR3 was amplified in a first-round RT-PCR using the HTBI primer set. TCRdb analysed the multiplex PCR reads with MiXCR anew, one entry per CDR3 protein. The sample includes around 210,000 distinct CDR3 sequences, around 17% of them seen just once. This clonotype showed up just a few times. This TCR was sampled from a woman aged 45-65 years with Graves' hyperthyroidism. The sample consisted of blood.

The CDR3 region is CSARRLVGYEQYF. CDR3 sequence (DNA): TGCAGTGCTAGACGACTTGTGGGCTACGAGCAGTACTTC. The chain has TRBV20-1 and TRBJ2-7, with D uncertain. Germline V CDR1 and CDR2: DFQATT, SNEGSKA (reference sequence). Trimming left V 2 bases short and J 3 bases short, with 11 bases between. The CDR3 loop spans 13 amino acids.